This T cell receptor beta chain was obtained from a study of blood T cell repertoires in COVID-19. J was trimmed by 9 bases and V by 3 bases; bases with no gene match: 8. Germline lookup yields CDR1 LGHDT and CDR2 YNNKEL (reference sequence). CDR3 length equals 14 residues. Profiled with immunoSEQ multiplex PCR; TCRdb holds only in-frame clones, not every one. Of about 120,000 clones listed, about four fifths were seen once; the top ten hold about 2.3%. The clonotype originates from an older man with acute or convalescent COVID-19. V usage is TRBV3-1 (or the pseudogene TRBV3-2) and J usage is TRBJ1-5; 7 bases are a match to TRBD1. Sequencing input: peripheral blood. The CDR3 DNA reads TGTGCCAGCAGCCACCGGGACAGCCCATGGCCCCAGCATTTT. It translates to CASSHRDSPWPQHF.